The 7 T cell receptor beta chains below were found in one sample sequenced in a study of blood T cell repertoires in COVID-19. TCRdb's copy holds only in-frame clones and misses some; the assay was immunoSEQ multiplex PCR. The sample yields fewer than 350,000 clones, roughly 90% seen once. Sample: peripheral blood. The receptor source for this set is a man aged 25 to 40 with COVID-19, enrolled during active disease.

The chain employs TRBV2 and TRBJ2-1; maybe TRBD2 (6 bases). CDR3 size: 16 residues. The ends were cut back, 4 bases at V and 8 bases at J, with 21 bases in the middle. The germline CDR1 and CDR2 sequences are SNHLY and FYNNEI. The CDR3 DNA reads TGTGCCAGCAGTGTAAATGGGGGGTCTCGTATGGATGAGCAGTTCTTC. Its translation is CASSVNGGSRMDEQFF.

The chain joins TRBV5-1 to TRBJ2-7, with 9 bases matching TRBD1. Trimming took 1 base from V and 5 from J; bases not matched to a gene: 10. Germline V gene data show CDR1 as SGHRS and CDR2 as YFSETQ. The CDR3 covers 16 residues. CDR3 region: CASSLYSRTGVNEQYF. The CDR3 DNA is TGCGCCAGCAGCTTGTACTCCCGGACAGGGGTAAACGAGCAGTACTTC.

The DNA for the CDR3 is TGTGCCAGCAGCCCAAGAGGCCAGACTAGCGGGACTCCCTACGAGCAGTACTTC. As protein: CASSPRGQTSGTPYEQYF. The chain is built from TRBV7-6 and TRBJ2-7; 11 nucleotides align to TRBD2. Germline CDR1 is SGHVS and CDR2 is FNYEAQ. J was trimmed by 2 bases and V by 5 bases; bases with no gene match: 14. The CDR3 consists of 18 residues.

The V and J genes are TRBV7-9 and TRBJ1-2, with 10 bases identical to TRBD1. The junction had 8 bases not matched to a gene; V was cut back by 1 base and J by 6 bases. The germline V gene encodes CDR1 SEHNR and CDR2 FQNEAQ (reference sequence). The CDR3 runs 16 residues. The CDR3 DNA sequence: TGTGCCAGCAGCTTAGACACCAGGGGGACAGGGGATGGCTACACCTTC. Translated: CASSLDTRGTGDGYTF.

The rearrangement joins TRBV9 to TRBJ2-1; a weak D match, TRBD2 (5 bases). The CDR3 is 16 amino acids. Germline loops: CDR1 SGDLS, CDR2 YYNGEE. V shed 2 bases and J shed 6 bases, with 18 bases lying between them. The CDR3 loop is CASSVRLERWGNEQFF. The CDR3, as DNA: TGTGCCAGCAGCGTTCGACTTGAGCGGTGGGGCAATGAGCAGTTCTTC.

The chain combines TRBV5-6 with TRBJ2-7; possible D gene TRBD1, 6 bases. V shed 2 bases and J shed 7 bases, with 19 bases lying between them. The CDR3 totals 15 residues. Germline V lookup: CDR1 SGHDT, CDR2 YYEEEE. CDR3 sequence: CASSLYPTGHGEQYF. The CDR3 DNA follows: TGTGCCAGCAGCTTATACCCAACAGGGCATGGTGAGCAGTACTTC. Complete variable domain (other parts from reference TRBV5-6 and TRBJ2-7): DAGVTQSPTHLIKTRGQQVTLRCSPKSGHDTVSWYQQALGQGPQFIFQYYEEEERQRGNFPDRFSGHQFPNYSSELNVNALLLGDSALYLCASSLYPTGHGEQYFGPGTRLTVT.

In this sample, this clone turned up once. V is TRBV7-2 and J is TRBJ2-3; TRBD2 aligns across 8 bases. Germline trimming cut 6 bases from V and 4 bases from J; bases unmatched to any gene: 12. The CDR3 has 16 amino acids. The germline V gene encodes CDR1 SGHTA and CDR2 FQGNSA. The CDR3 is CASSGSGGYGADTQYF. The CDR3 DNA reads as TGTGCCAGCAGTGGGAGCGGGGGCTACGGAGCAGATACGCAGTATTTT. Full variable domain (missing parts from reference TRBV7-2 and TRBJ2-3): GAGVSQSPSNKVTEKGKDVELRCDPISGHTALYWYRQSLGQGLEFLIYFQGNSAPDKSGLPSDRFSAERTGGSVSTLTIQRTQQEDSAVYLCASSGSGGYGADTQYFGPGTRLTVL.